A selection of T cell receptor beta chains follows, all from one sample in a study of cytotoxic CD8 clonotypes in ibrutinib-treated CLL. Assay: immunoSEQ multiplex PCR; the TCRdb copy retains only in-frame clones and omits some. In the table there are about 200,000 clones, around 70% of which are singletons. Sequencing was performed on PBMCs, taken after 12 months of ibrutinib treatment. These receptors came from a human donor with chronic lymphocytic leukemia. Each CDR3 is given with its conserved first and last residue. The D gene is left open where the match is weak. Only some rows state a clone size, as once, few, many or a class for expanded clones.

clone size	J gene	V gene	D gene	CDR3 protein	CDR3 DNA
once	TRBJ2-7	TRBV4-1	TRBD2	CASSQVGLAGDEQYF	TGCGCCAGCAGCCAAGTGGGGCTAGCGGGAGACGAGCAGTACTTC
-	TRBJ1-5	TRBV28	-	CASTDGQYSNQPQHF	TGTGCCAGTACGGACGGACAGTATAGCAATCAGCCCCAGCATTTT
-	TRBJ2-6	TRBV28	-	CASSLRGANVLTF	TGTGCCAGCAGTTTACGTGGGGCCAACGTCCTGACTTTC
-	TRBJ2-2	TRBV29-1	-	CSVGLSGADGELFF	TGCAGCGTTGGCCTTTCAGGGGCGGACGGGGAGCTGTTTTTT
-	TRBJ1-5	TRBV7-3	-	CASSLGPNQPQHF	TGTGCCAGCAGCTTAGGGCCGAATCAGCCCCAGCATTTT
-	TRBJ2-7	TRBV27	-	CASSSGLEQYF	TGTGCCAGCAGTTCCGGACTCGAGCAGTACTTC
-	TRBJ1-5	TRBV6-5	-	CASRKGNQPQHF	TGTGCCAGCAGAAAAGGCAATCAGCCCCAGCATTTT
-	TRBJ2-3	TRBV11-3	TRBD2	CASSFGGDTQYF	TGTGCCAGCAGCTTCGGGGGGGATACGCAGTATTTT
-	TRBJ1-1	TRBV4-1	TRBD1	CASSQHGGQGNTEAFF	TGCGCCAGCAGCCAACATGGGGGACAGGGGAACACTGAAGCTTTCTTT
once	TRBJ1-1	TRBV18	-	CASSPQWGRTEAFF	TGTGCCAGCTCACCCCAGTGGGGGAGGACTGAAGCTTTCTTT
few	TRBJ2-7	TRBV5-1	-	CASSWAGDYEQYF	TGCGCCAGCAGCTGGGCAGGGGACTACGAGCAGTACTTC
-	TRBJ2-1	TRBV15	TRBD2	CATSRVGSGRHEQFF	TGTGCCACCAGCAGAGTAGGTAGCGGGAGACATGAGCAGTTCTTC
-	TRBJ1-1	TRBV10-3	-	CAISESSSMNTEAFF	TGTGCCATCAGTGAGTCATCCAGTATGAACACTGAAGCTTTCTTT
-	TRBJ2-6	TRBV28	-	CASLTRSGANVLTF	TGTGCCAGCCTGACTAGGTCTGGGGCCAACGTCCTGACTTTC
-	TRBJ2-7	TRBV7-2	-	CASSSKPPPQGYHEQYF	TGTGCCAGCAGCTCTAAGCCCCCCCCGCAGGGTTACCACGAGCAGTACTTC
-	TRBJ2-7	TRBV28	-	CASKGAYEQYF	TGTGCCAGCAAAGGGGCCTACGAGCAGTACTTC
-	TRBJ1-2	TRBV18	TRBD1	CASSPPDGDRVYYGYTF	TGTGCCAGCTCACCCCCGGATGGGGACAGGGTTTACTATGGCTACACCTTC
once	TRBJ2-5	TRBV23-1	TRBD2	CASSQATSGGYNWETQYF	TGCGCCAGCAGTCAGGCTACTAGCGGGGGCTACAATTGGGAGACCCAGTACTTC
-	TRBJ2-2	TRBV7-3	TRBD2	CASSKGSSGRPGELFF	TGTGCCAGCAGTAAGGGGTCTAGCGGGAGGCCCGGGGAGCTGTTTTTT
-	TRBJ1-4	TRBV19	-	CASSTPRGPTNEKLFF	TGTGCCAGTAGCACCCCCAGGGGTCCGACTAATGAAAAACTGTTTTTT
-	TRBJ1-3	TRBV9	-	CASSVGGGRKGSGNTIYF	TGTGCCAGCAGCGTTGGTGGGGGTAGGAAGGGCTCTGGAAACACCATATATTTT
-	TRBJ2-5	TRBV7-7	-	CASSPGLQETQYF	TGTGCCAGCAGCCCGGGACTCCAAGAGACCCAGTACTTC
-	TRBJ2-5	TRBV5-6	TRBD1	CASSPGQGTWGTQYF	TGTGCCAGCAGCCCGGGACAGGGCACTTGGGGGACCCAGTACTTC
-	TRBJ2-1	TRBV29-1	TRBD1	CSVFRGSYNEQFF	TGCAGCGTATTCAGGGGGTCCTACAATGAGCAGTTCTTC
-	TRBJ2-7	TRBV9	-	CASSVDGSSYYEQYF	TGTGCCAGCAGCGTAGATGGCAGTTCCTACTACGAGCAGTACTTC
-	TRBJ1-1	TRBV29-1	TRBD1	CSVEDQGQGAWNTEAFF	TGCAGCGTTGAAGATCAGGGACAGGGGGCGTGGAACACTGAAGCTTTCTTT
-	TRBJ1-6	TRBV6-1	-	CASSMDGYNSPLHF	TGTGCCAGCAGTATGGACGGATATAATTCACCCCTCCACTTT
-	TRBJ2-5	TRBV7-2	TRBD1	CASRPRTGGGETQYF	TGTGCCAGCAGGCCAAGGACAGGGGGCGGAGAGACCCAGTACTTC
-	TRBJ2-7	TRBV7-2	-	CASSPSYEQYF	TGTGCCAGCAGCCCGTCCTACGAGCAGTACTTC
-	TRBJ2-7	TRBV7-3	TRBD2	CASSLHGGRPLEEQYF	TGTGCCAGCAGCCTACATGGCGGGAGGCCTCTCGAGGAGCAGTACTTC
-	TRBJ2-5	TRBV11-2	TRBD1	CASSTTGTGPQETQYF	TGTGCCAGCAGCACAACCGGGACAGGGCCCCAAGAGACCCAGTACTTC
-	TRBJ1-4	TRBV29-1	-	CSGTQGVEGEKLFF	TGCAGCGGGACACAGGGCGTGGAGGGCGAAAAACTGTTTTTT
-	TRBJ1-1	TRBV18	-	CASSKGPGSNTEAFF	TGTGCCAGCTCAAAAGGGCCGGGGTCCAACACTGAAGCTTTCTTT
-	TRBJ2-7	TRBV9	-	CASIPPRQGPYEQYF	TGTGCCAGCATCCCCCCCCGGCAGGGACCCTACGAGCAGTACTTC
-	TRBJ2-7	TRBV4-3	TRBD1	CASSQDIERGRREEQYF	TGCGCCAGCAGCCAAGACATAGAGAGGGGGCGAAGGGAGGAGCAGTACTTC
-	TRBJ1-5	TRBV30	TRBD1	CAWSRDRGYVSNQPQHF	TGTGCCTGGAGTCGCGACAGGGGGTACGTTAGCAATCAGCCCCAGCATTTT
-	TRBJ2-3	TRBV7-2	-	CASSPDRHTQYF	TGTGCCAGCAGCCCAGACCGACATACGCAGTATTTT
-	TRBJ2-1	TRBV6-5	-	CASSFRDPQGEQFF	TGTGCCAGCAGTTTCCGGGACCCGCAGGGTGAGCAGTTCTTC
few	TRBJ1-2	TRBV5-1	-	CASSLSDGYGYTF	TGCGCCAGCAGCTTGTCCGACGGCTATGGCTACACCTTC
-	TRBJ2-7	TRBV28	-	CASSAEVSYEQYF	TGTGCCAGCAGTGCCGAAGTGAGCTACGAGCAGTACTTC
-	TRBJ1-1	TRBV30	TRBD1	CAWSSTGGTEAFF	TGTGCCTGGAGTTCCACAGGGGGCACTGAAGCTTTCTTT
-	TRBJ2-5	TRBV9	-	CASSLNWGTQYF	TGTGCCAGCAGCCTAAACTGGGGGACCCAGTACTTC
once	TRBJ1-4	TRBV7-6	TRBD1	CASRDRALEKLFF	TGTGCCAGCCGGGACAGGGCTCTTGAAAAACTGTTTTTT
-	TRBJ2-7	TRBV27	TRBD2	CASSSLADPSYEQYF	TGTGCCAGCAGTTCACTAGCGGACCCCTCCTACGAGCAGTACTTC